A selection of T cell receptor beta chains follows, all from one sample in a study of blood T cell repertoires in COVID-19. Produced via immunoSEQ multiplex PCR; TCRdb's table is partial and in-frame only. The sample lists 150,000 to 200,000 clones; about 81% were seen once. The specimen was peripheral blood. The receptor source for this set is a human donor in a cohort sampled during active COVID-19. Both conserved end residues are part of each CDR3. Some rows have no size entry. The others give once, few or many, or a class for an expanded clone.

length: 19; size: few; V: TRBV7-2; CDR3: CASSWRSGLAGANTDTQYF
length: 12; size: NA; V: TRBV24-1; CDR3: CATSAGNTEAFF
length: 15; size: few; V: TRBV3-1/TRBV3-2; CDR3: CASSQVIGQTQPQHF
length: 18; size: NA; V: TRBV28; CDR3: CASSFVFLGRGDQETQYF
length: 16; size: NA; V: TRBV5-4; CDR3: CASSSLTRDSQETQYF
length: 15; size: NA; V: TRBV11-3; CDR3: CASSYSGGSGETQYF
length: 12; size: few; V: TRBV10-2; CDR3: CASSAEAETQYF
length: 12; size: NA; V: TRBV5-8; CDR3: CASNPRGYGYTF
length: 14; size: NA; V: TRBV4-3; CDR3: CASSQKQGSTEAFF
length: 13; size: NA; V: TRBV12-3/TRBV12-4; CDR3: CASSFGRNTEAFF
length: 13; size: once; V: TRBV5-6; CDR3: CASSLIGSYEQYF
length: 16; size: NA; V: TRBV10-3; CDR3: CAISEPMTGNTDTQYF
length: 13; size: NA; V: TRBV7-3; CDR3: CASSLMGGTEAFF
length: 14; size: NA; V: TRBV24-1; CDR3: CATSQPGSGNTIYF
length: 12; size: few; V: TRBV9; CDR3: CASSPDKETQYF
length: 15; size: NA; V: TRBV5-1; CDR3: CASSITGTGGEEQYF
length: 16; size: NA; V: TRBV7-2; CDR3: CASSVTGWVSNEKLFF
length: 15; size: NA; V: TRBV7-7; CDR3: CASSAGLDSYNEQFF
length: 15; size: NA; V: TRBV6-5; CDR3: CASSKLAGGSYEQYF
length: 14; size: NA; V: TRBV21-1; CDR3: CASSKQGATDTQYF